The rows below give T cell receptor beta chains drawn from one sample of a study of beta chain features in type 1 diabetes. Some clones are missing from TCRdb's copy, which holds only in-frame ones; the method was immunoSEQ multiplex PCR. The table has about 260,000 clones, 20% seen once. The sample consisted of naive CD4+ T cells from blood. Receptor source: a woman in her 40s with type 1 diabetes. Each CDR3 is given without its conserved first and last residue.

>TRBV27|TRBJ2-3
ASSSFTDTQY
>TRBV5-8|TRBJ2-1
ASSLSGSSYNEQF
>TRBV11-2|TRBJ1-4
ASQQALYEKLF
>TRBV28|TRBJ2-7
ASSISGTPYEQY
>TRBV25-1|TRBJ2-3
ASSERLNTQY
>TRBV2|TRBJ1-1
ASSGAGRDTEAF
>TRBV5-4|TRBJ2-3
ASSWFKGRDTQY
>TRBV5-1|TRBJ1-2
ASSLGGVFYGYT
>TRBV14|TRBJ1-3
ASSHPVSGNTIY
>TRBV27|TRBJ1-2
ASSSLGTSLGGYT
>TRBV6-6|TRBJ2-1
ASSSRTSGYNEQF
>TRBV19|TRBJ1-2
ASSIQEEYGYT
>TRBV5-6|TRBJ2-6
ASSPGTGASGANVLT
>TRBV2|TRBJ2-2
ASRGLAGAVGELF
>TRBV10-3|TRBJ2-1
AISGTSGRARNEQF
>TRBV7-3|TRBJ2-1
ASSLQGADEQF
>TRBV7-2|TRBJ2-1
ASSRYRQGDEQF
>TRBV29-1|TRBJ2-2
SVDRGNTGELF